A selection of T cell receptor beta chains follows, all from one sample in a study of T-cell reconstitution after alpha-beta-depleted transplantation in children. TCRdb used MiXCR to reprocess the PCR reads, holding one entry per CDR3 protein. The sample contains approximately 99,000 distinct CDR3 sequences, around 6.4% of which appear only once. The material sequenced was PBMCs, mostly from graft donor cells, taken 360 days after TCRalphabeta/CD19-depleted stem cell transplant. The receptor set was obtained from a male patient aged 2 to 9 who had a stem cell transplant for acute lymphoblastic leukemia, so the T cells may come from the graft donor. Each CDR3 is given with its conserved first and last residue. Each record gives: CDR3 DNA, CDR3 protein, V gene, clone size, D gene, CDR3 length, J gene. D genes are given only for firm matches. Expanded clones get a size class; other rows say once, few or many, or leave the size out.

TGTGCCAGCACCCTAGGGGGAGTCCTAATGAGGGATAACTATGGCTACACCTTC,CASTLGGVLMRDNYGYTF,TRBV9,many,.,18,TRBJ1-2
TGTGCCAGCAGCGTTCAGGGGGGGAGTAAATGGACCCAGTACTTC,CASSVQGGSKWTQYF,TRBV9,many,.,15,TRBJ2-5
TGTGCCACCAGTGATTACAGAGAGGGAGAGGAAGAGACCCAGTACTTC,CATSDYREGEEETQYF,TRBV24-1,many,.,16,TRBJ2-5
TGCAGCGTTGTACAGAACACTGAAGCTTTCTTT,CSVVQNTEAFF,TRBV29-1,.,.,11,TRBJ1-1
TGCAGCGTCCTAACCTACGAGCAGTACTTC,CSVLTYEQYF,TRBV29-1,many,.,10,TRBJ2-7
TGTGCCAGCTCACCATCCTTGCCAAACGTCCTGACTTTC,CASSPSLPNVLTF,TRBV18,.,.,13,TRBJ2-6
TGCAGCGTGGGGACCTACAATGAGCAGTTCTTC,CSVGTYNEQFF,TRBV29-1,many,.,11,TRBJ2-1
TGTGCCAGCAGCTTAGGGGAAAGGGACCTCGGCATCCAAGAGACCCAGTACTTC,CASSLGERDLGIQETQYF,TRBV11-1,many,.,18,TRBJ2-5
TGTGCCAGCAGCGCCGGGACGTTAATAGACTACGAGCAGTACTTC,CASSAGTLIDYEQYF,TRBV3-1,many,.,15,TRBJ2-7
TGTGCCAGCGAGGCTCGAAGGAGGCAAGAGACCCAGTACTTC,CASEARRRQETQYF,TRBV7-9,many,.,14,TRBJ2-5
TGTGCCAGCACCCTAGTCTTCCCTTCTGGCACAGATACGCAGTATTTT,CASTLVFPSGTDTQYF,TRBV7-8,.,.,16,TRBJ2-3
TGCGCCAGCAGCCAAGAGGGTACTAGGGATCAAGAGACCCAGTACTTC,CASSQEGTRDQETQYF,TRBV4-1,.,.,16,TRBJ2-5
TGTGCCAGCAGCTTAAGGGGGAGAGTCGGTGGGCCCTACGAGCAGTACTTC,CASSLRGRVGGPYEQYF,TRBV7-2,few,.,17,TRBJ2-7
TGTGCCAGCAGCTACCGACAGGGGGGTCAAGAGACCCAGTACTTC,CASSYRQGGQETQYF,TRBV9,many,TRBD1,15,TRBJ2-5
TGTGCCAGCAGCTTTAACAACAGGGGGAGCGATACGCAGTATTTT,CASSFNNRGSDTQYF,TRBV7-9,many,TRBD1,15,TRBJ2-3